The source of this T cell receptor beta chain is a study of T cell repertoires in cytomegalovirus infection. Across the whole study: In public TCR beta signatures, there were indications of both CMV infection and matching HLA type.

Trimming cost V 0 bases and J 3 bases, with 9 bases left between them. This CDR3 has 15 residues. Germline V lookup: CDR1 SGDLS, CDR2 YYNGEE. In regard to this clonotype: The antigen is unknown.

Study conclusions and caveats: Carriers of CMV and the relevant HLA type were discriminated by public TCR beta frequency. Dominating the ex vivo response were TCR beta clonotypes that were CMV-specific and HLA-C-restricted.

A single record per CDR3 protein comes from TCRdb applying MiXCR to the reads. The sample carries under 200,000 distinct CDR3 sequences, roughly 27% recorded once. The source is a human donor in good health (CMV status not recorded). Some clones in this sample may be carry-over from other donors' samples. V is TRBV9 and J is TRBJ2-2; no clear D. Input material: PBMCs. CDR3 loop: CASSVGHPDTGELFF. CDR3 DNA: TGTGCCAGCAGCGTAGGACACCCGGACACCGGGGAGCTGTTTTTT.